These 18 T cell receptor beta chains were sequenced from one sample in a study of graft-versus-host responses after intestinal transplantation. Clones were read by immunoSEQ multiplex PCR, and TCRdb kept only the in-frame ones, dropping some. The sample includes over 45,000 clones, roughly 89% seen only once; the top ten take approximately 1.6%. The sample in question was PBMCs, obtained 26 days after transplant. The receptors derive from a human patient who received an intestinal transplant, so some T cells may come from the graft donor.

This clone was seen a few times. This chain connects TRBV4-1 to TRBJ1-2, with D tentatively TRBD1 (5 bases). V was trimmed by 3 bases and J by 3 bases, leaving 17 bases between them. This CDR3 is 16 amino acids long. Looked up from germline, CDR1 is MGHRA and CDR2 is YSYEKL. For the CDR3, the DNA is TGCGCCAGCAGCCACGGGGGTGGAGGGGAGGACTATGGCTACACCTTC. This sequence encodes CASSHGGGGEDYGYTF.

The CDR3 spells CASSPLDSRESYNEQFF. For the CDR3, the DNA is TGTGCCAGCTCACCCCTTGACAGTAGGGAATCCTACAATGAGCAGTTCTTC. The chain has TRBV18 and TRBJ2-1; tentatively, D is TRBD1 (5 bases). Germline lookup yields CDR1 KGHSH and CDR2 LQKENI. The CDR3 consists of 17 residues. Trimming cost V 3 bases and J 1 base, with 16 bases left between them. The full variable domain, completed using reference TRBV18 and TRBJ2-1, is NAGVMQNPRHLVRRRGQEARLRCSPMKGHSHVYWYRQLPEEGLKFMVYLQKENIIDESGMPKERFSAEFPKEGPSILRIQQVVRGDSAAYFCASSPLDSRESYNEQFFGPGTRLTVL.

DNA of the CDR3: TGTGCCAGCAGTTACTCGATAGCCCAAGAGACCCAGTACTTC. Translation gives CASSYSIAQETQYF. V is TRBV6-5 and J is TRBJ2-5; no firm D call. CDR1 and CDR2 (germline): MNHEY, SVGAGI. This CDR3 is 14 amino acids long. Trimming shortened V by 0 bases and J by 1 base, and 6 bases separated the two germline ends.

The rearrangement joins TRBV27 to TRBJ1-6; 7 nucleotides line up with TRBD1. Looked up from germline, CDR1 is MNHEY and CDR2 is SMNVEV (reference sequence). This CDR3 has 14 amino acids. Trimming removed 5 bases from V and 10 bases from J; junction bases left unmatched: 8. This CDR3 is CASSRDSEGSPLHF. The CDR3 coding sequence is TGTGCCAGCAGTAGGGACAGCGAGGGCTCACCCCTCCACTTT.

The gene calls are TRBV7-6 and TRBJ2-2; the D gene is possibly TRBD1 (5 bases). This CDR3 comprises 17 residues. V dropped 0 bases and J dropped 1 base, with 12 bases sitting between them. Germline V gene lookup returns CDR1 SGHVS and CDR2 FNYEAQ. The CDR3 region is CASSLASGRGNTGELFF. CDR3 DNA: TGTGCCAGCAGCTTAGCGTCCGGTAGGGGGAACACCGGGGAGCTGTTTTTT.

This chain joins TRBV28 and TRBJ2-2; 14 nucleotides agree with TRBD2. The CDR3 is 20 amino acids. Germline CDR1 is MDHEN and CDR2 is SYDVKM. V gave up 5 bases and J gave up 3 bases; unmatched junction bases: 14. The chain's CDR3 is CASSALPGLAGVPYTGELFF. The CDR3 DNA follows: TGTGCCAGCAGTGCCCTACCGGGACTAGCGGGAGTTCCGTACACCGGGGAGCTGTTTTTT.

This clone was seen a handful of times. V gene TRBV6-5 combines with J gene TRBJ2-7; D is unresolved. The ends were cut back, 0 bases at V and 1 base at J, with 10 bases in the middle. CDR1 MNHEY and CDR2 SVGAGI come from the germline V gene. The CDR3 length is 15 residues. CDR3 in DNA: TGTGCCAGCAGTTACTCCTCTGCGGTGTCCTACGAGCAGTACTTC. Its protein is CASSYSSAVSYEQYF.

The CDR3 nucleotides read TGTGCCAGTAGTATCCGGTCGTATGGCTACACCTTC. Amino acids: CASSIRSYGYTF. The V call is TRBV19, the J call TRBJ1-2; unclear D gene. Deletions cut 3 bases from V and 5 bases from J, with 7 bases between. Per the germline V gene, CDR1 is LNHDA and CDR2 is SQIVND (reference sequence). The CDR3 length is 12 residues. Filled out from reference TRBV19 and TRBJ1-2, the complete variable domain reads DGGITQSPKYLFRKEGQNVTLSCEQNLNHDAMYWYRQDPGQGLRLIYYSQIVNDFQKGDIAEGYSVSREKKESFPLTVTSAQKNPTAFYLCASSIRSYGYTFGSGTRLTVV.

DNA of the CDR3: TGTGCCAGCAGTGAATGGTTAGGGGGCTTCGAGCAGTACGTC. Protein: CASSEWLGGFEQYV. V and J are TRBV6-1 and TRBJ2-7, with 7 bases matching TRBD1. V lost 2 bases, J lost 6 bases, and 7 bases stayed unmatched. From germline, CDR1 is MNHNS and CDR2 SASEGT. The CDR3 is made up of 14 amino acids.

This clone was seen a few times. The chain carries TRBV7-9 and TRBJ1-2; no definite D call. V lost 5 bases, J lost 2 bases, and 15 bases lay in between. Germline V gene sequence: CDR1 SEHNR, CDR2 FQNEAQ (reference sequence). This CDR3 has 15 residues. The CDR3 spells CASSQSSSANYGYTF. DNA of the CDR3: TGTGCCAGCAGCCAGAGTAGCTCGGCCAACTATGGCTACACCTTC. Drawing the rest from reference TRBV7-9 and TRBJ1-2, the complete variable domain is DTGVSQNPRHKITKRGQNVTFRCDPISEHNRLYWYRQTLGQGPEFLTYFQNEAQLEKSRLLSDRFSAERPKGSFSTLEIQRTEQGDSAMYLCASSQSSSANYGYTFGSGTRLTVV.

CDR3: CASSLAGSGRPYNEQFF. The CDR3 DNA reads TGTGCCAGCAGTTTGGCCGGTAGCGGGAGACCCTACAATGAGCAGTTCTTC. This rearrangement joins TRBV27 to TRBJ2-1, with TRBD2 identical over 9 bases. CDR3 length: 17 amino acids. Germline V gene data show CDR1 as MNHEY and CDR2 as SMNVEV (reference sequence). J lost 2 bases, V lost 3 bases, and 8 bases had no gene match.

This chain links TRBV9 with TRBJ1-1; 7 bases fit TRBD1. Germline values: CDR1 SGDLS, CDR2 YYNGEE. There are 14 residues in the CDR3. The J segment lost 4 bases and the V segment lost 0 bases, leaving 3 bases of the junction unmatched. The CDR3 region has the DNA TGTGCCAGCAGCGTAGCTCCAGGGGGCACTGAAGCTTTCTTT. Its protein product is CASSVAPGGTEAFF.

V usage is TRBV28 and J usage is TRBJ2-7; maybe TRBD2 (6 bases). The CDR3 sequence is 14 residues long. Germline V CDR1 and CDR2: MDHEN, SYDVKM. V lost 1 base and J 4 bases, leaving 11 bases between the germline ends. CDR3 sequence: CASSLFPGRYEQYV. The CDR3 nucleotides are TGTGCCAGCAGTTTATTTCCGGGGAGGTACGAGCAGTACGTC.

This chain uses TRBV28 with TRBJ2-4; weak D call: TRBD2 (6 bases). V was shortened by 3 bases and J by 4 bases, with 10 bases between the two germline ends. CDR3 length: 14 amino acids. Germline V lookup: CDR1 MDHEN, CDR2 SYDVKM. CDR3 loop: CASSLVGGKNIQYF. In nucleotides, the CDR3 is TGTGCCAGCAGTTTGGTAGGAGGGAAAAACATTCAGTACTTC.

For this clone: The sample contains more than one DNA sequence encoding this CDR3. V usage is TRBV11-2 and J usage is TRBJ2-7; 8 bases align to TRBD1. V was pared by 5 bases and J by 2 bases, with 5 bases of the junction left unmatched. The germline CDR1 and CDR2 sequences are SGHAT and FQNNGV. The CDR3 has 14 amino acids. CDR3 sequence (DNA): TGTGCCAGCAGCCTCGGGACAGGTACCTACGAGCAGTACTTC. This gives the protein CASSLGTGTYEQYF.

For the CDR3, the DNA is TGTGCCAGCAGAGAACCGAACCCTGAGATAAATGAGCAGTTCTTC. Translation: CASREPNPEINEQFF. V usage is TRBV2 and J usage is TRBJ2-1, with no clear D. The CDR3 spans 15 residues. Trimming shortened V by 6 bases and J by 7 bases, and 19 bases separated the two germline ends. The germline gives CDR1 SNHLY, CDR2 FYNNEI. The complete variable domain, with remaining parts taken from reference TRBV2 and TRBJ2-1, reads EPEVTQTPSHQVTQMGQEVILRCVPISNHLYFYWYRQILGQKVEFLVSFYNNEISEKSEIFDDQFSVERPDGSNFTLKIRSTKLEDSAMYFCASREPNPEINEQFFGPGTRLTVL.

The chain is built from TRBV7-9 and TRBJ2-7; D gene ambiguous. Germline lookup yields CDR1 SEHNR and CDR2 FQNEAQ (reference sequence). V was trimmed by 3 bases and J by 6 bases, leaving 9 bases between them. This CDR3 has 12 amino acids. The CDR3 DNA sequence: TGTGCCAGCAGCTTTGCAGGTTCCGAGCAGTACGTC. Protein: CASSFAGSEQYV.

This clone has only one observation. This CDR3 is CASSWGDGGNEQFF. Written as DNA, the CDR3 is TGCGCCAGCAGCTGGGGGGACGGGGGCAATGAGCAGTTCTTC. The chain employs TRBV5-1 and TRBJ2-1; TRBD2 is a possible D gene (6 bases). V lost 3 bases, J lost 6 bases, and 13 bases lay in between. Germline-derived CDR1 and CDR2 are SGHRS and YFSETQ. CDR3 length: 14 residues.